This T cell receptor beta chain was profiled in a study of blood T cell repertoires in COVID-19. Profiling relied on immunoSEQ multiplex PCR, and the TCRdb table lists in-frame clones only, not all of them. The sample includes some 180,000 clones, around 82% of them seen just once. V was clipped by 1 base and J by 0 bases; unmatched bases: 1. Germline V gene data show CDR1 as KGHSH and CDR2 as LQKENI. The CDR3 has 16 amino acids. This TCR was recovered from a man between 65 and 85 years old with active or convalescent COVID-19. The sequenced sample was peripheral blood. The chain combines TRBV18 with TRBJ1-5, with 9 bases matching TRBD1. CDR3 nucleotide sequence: TGTGCCAGCTCACCACGGACAGGGGTTAGCAATCAGCCCCAGCATTTT. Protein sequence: CASSPRTGVSNQPQHF.